The clone carrying this TCR beta chain was counted only a few times. A quantitative 5'-RACE method, one with molecular barcodes, was used to make TCR beta libraries. In TCRdb, the 5' RACE reads were re-called with MiXCR into one record per CDR3 protein. The sample lists about 33,000 distinct CDR3 sequences; 13% to 15% were seen once. Germline-derived CDR1 and CDR2 are SGHTA and FQGNSA. The CDR3 runs 15 residues. Trimming took 4 bases from V and 7 from J; bases not matched to a gene: 11. This sample was taken from a study of CD8 T cells in ankylosing spondylitis. This TCR derives from a male donor with ankylosing spondylitis or in good health (not recorded which). The V gene is TRBV7-2, the J gene TRBJ2-5; 8 bases agree with TRBD1. The sequenced sample consisted of blood. CDR3 sequence (DNA): TGTGCCAGCAGCTCCACAGGGGGAGTGACGGGGACCCAGTACTTC. Translated: CASSSTGGVTGTQYF.